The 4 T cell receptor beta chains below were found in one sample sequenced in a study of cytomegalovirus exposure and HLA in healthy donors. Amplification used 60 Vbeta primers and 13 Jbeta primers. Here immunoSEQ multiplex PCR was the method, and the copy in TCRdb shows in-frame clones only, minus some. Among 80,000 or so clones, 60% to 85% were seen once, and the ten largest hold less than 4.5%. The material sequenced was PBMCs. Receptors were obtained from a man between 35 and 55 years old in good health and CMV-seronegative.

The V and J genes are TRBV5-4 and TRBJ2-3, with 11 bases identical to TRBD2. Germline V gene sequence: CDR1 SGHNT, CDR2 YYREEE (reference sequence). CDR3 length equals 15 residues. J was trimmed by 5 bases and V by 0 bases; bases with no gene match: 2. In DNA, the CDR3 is TGTGCCAGCAGCTTGGTACTAGCGGGGGTAGATACGCAGTATTTT. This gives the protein CASSLVLAGVDTQYF.

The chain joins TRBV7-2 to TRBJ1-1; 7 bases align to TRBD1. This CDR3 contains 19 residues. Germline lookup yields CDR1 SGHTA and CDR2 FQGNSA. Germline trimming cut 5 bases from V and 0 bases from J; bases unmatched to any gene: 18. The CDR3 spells CASSRGRSPTGRLNTEAFF. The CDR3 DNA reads TGTGCCAGCAGCCGGGGGCGGTCTCCGACAGGGCGATTGAACACTGAAGCTTTCTTT.

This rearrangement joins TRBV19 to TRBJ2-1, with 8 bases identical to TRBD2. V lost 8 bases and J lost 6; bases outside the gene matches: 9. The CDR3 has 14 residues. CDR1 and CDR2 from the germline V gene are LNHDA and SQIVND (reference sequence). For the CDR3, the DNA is TGTGCCAGTGGTAGGACTAGCCTCTCCAATGAGCAGTTCTTC. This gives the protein CASGRTSLSNEQFF. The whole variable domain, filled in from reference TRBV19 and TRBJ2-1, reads DGGITQSPKYLFRKEGQNVTLSCEQNLNHDAMYWYRQDPGQGLRLIYYSQIVNDFQKGDIAEGYSVSREKKESFPLTVTSAQKNPTAFYLCASGRTSLSNEQFFGPGTRLTVL.

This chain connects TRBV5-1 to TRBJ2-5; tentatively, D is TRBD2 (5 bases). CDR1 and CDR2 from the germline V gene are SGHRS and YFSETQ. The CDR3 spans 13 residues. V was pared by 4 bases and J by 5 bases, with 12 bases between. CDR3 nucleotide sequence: TGCGCCAGCAGCCCCGGGTGGGAGGAGACCCAGTACTTC. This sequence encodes CASSPGWEETQYF.